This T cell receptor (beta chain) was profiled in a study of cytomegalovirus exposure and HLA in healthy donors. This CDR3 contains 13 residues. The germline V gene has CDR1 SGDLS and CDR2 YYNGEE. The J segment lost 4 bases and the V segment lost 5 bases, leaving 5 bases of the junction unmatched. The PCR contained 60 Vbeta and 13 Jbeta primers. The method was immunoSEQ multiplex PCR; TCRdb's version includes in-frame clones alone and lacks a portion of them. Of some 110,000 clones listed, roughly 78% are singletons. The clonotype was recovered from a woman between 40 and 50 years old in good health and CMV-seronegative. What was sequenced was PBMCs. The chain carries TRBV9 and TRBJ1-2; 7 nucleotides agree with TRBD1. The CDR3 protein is CASRGDSSYGYTF. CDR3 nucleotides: TGTGCCAGCAGAGGGGACAGCTCCTATGGCTACACCTTC.